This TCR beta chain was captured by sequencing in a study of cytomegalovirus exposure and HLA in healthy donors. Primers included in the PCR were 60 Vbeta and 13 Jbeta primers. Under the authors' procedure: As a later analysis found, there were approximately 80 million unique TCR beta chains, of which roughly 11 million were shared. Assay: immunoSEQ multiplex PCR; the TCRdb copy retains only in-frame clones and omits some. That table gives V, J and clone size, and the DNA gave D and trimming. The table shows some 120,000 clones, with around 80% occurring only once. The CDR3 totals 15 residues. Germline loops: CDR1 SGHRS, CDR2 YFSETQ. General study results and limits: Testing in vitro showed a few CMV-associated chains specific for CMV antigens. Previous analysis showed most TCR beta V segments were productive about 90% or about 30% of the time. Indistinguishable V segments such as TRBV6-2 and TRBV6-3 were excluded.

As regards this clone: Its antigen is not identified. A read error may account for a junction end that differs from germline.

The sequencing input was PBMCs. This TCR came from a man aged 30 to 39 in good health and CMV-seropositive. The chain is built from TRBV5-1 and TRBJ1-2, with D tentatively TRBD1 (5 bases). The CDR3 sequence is CASSSRGTLSYGYPF. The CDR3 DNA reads TGCGCCAGCAGCTCGCGCGGGACTCTCAGCTATGGCTACCCCTTC. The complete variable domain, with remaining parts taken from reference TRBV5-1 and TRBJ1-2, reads KAGVTQTPRYLIKTRGQQVTLSCSPISGHRSVSWYQQTPGQGLQFLFEYFSETQRNKGNFPGRFSGRQFSNSRSEMNVSTLELGDSALYLCASSSRGTLSYGYPFGSGTRLTVV.